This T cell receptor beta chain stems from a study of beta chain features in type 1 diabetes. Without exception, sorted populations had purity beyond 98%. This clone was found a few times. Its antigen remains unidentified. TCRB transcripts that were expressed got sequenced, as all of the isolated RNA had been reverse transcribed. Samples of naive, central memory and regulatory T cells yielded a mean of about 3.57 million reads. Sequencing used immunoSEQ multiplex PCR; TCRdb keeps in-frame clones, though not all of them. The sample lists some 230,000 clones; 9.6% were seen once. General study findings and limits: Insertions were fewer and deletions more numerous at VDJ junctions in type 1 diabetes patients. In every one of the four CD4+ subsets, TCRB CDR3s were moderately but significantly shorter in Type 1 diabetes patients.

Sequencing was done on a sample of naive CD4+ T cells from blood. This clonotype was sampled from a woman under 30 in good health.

CDR3 sequence: CASIRVAGYEQYF. CDR3 DNA sequence: TGTGCCAGCATTCGGGTGGCGGGCTACGAGCAGTACTTC. The chain has TRBV5-5 and TRBJ2-7; D may be TRBD2 (5 bases). The germline V gene encodes CDR1 SGHKS and CDR2 YYEKEE (reference sequence). The CDR3 loop spans 13 amino acids. The V end lost 6 bases, the J end lost 3 bases, and 13 bases lay between the germline ends.